This T cell receptor beta chain was found in a study of blood T cell repertoires in COVID-19. Study-wide background: Material from acute and convalescent COVID-19 was sourced from the United States, Italy and Spain.

This CDR3 is 15 amino acids long. Germline loops: CDR1 SGHTS, CDR2 YDEGEE. V shed 4 bases, J shed 0 bases, and the junction held 5 bases outside the gene matches. The method was immunoSEQ multiplex PCR; TCRdb's version includes in-frame clones alone and lacks a portion of them. The sample gives approximately 200,000 clones, 82% of which show up once; approximately 10% is in the top ten. This sequence joins TRBV5-8 and TRBJ2-3; 7 bases line up with TRBD2. The sample was PBMCs or T cells enriched from blood (not recorded which). This clonotype originated in a man in his forties who had recovered from COVID-19. This chain's CDR3 is CASSHDSGSTDTQYF. The CDR3 bases are TGTGCCAGCAGCCATGATAGCGGGAGCACAGATACGCAGTATTTT.